The 4 T cell receptor beta chains below come from one sample, sequenced in a study of blood T cell repertoires in COVID-19. TCRdb's table, derived via immunoSEQ multiplex PCR, lists solely in-frame clones and lacks some. The sample records some 190,000 clones, roughly 80% being singletons. The sequenced sample was peripheral blood. The source is a woman between 55 and 75 years old with COVID-19, enrolled during active disease.

The CDR3 reads CASSRQGLTEAFF. The DNA of the CDR3 is TGTGCCAGCAGCCGACAGGGACTCACTGAAGCTTTCTTT. This chain connects TRBV3-1 (or the pseudogene TRBV3-2) to TRBJ1-1; 7 positions match TRBD1. V gave up 4 bases and J gave up 4 bases; unmatched junction bases: 3. The CDR3 is 13 amino acids. CDR1 LGHDT and CDR2 YNNKEL come from the germline V gene (reference sequence).

The V and J genes are TRBV14 and TRBJ1-1; a weak D match, TRBD1 (5 bases). Looked up from germline, CDR1 is SGHDN and CDR2 is FVKESK. The CDR3 sequence is 15 residues long. V was trimmed by 3 bases and J by 1 base, leaving 12 bases between them. CDR3 sequence reads: CASSQVGRGNTEAFF. CDR3 in DNA: TGTGCCAGCAGCCAGGTGGGAAGGGGGAACACTGAAGCTTTCTTT.

This chain joins TRBV7-2 and TRBJ1-1; D ambiguous. V lost 2 bases and J lost 1, with 5 bases in between. CDR3 length: 13 residues. The germline gives CDR1 SGHTA, CDR2 FQGNSA. This CDR3 is CASSLPRNTEAFF. CDR3 coding DNA: TGTGCCAGCAGCTTACCTCGGAACACTGAAGCTTTCTTT.

This clone occurred once. V is TRBV2 and J is TRBJ1-6; tentatively, D is TRBD1 (5 bases). V dropped 5 bases and J dropped 5 bases, with 13 bases sitting between them. Germline CDR1 and CDR2: SNHLY and FYNNEI. The CDR3 is made up of 15 amino acids. Here the CDR3 reads CASSRLDTDNSPLHF. Written as DNA, the CDR3 is TGTGCCAGCAGTCGCCTGGACACCGATAATTCACCCCTCCACTTT.